The TCR beta chain under discussion was sequenced for a study of shared clonotypes between healthy human individuals. Study-wide results and caveats: Generally, naive subsets came out with larger estimated richness than memory subsets.

CD45RO negativity and positive selection for CCR7 defined naive CD8 cells, a population that excluded terminally differentiated effector memory CD45RA+ cells. The healthy adult donors were HIV-negative and reported no recent acute infections or vaccinations. The donors, all of them Caucasian adults, lived in Nashville, Tennessee. As for this clone: Its antigen is unidentified.

The CDR3 covers 14 residues. Germline V gene data show CDR1 as LGHNA and CDR2 as YSLEER. Trimming pared 3 bases from V and 0 bases from J, leaving 9 bases between. Genomic DNA (from each subset) was split evenly across several immunoSEQ plates. The assay was immunoSEQ multiplex PCR, and TCRdb's table has in-frame clones only and misses some. The sample lists around 2,100,000 clones; about 95% were seen once. The chain links TRBV4-3 to TRBJ2-7, with a tentative D call TRBD2 (5 bases). This TCR came from a young man in good health. Sequenced: naive CD8+ T cells sorted from blood. The CDR3 coding sequence is TGCGCCAGCAGCCACGGGGAAAGCTCCTACGAGCAGTACTTC. It codes for CASSHGESSYEQYF.